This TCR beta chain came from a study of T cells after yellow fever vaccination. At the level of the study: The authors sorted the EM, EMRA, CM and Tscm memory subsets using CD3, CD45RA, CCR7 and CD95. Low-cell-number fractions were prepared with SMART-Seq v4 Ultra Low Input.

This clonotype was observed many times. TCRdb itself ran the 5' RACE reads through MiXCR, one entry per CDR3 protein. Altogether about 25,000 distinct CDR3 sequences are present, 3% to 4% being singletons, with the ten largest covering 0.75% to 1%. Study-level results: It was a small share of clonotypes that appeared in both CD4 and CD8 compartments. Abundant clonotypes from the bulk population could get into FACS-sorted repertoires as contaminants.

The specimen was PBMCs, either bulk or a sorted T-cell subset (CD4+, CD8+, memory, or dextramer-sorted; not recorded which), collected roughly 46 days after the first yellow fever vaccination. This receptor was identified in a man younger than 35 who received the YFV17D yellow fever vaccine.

CDR3 in amino acids: CASSPRRRGGINEQFF. The CDR3 coding sequence is TGTGCCAGCTCACCACGACGGCGGGGGGGCATCAATGAGCAGTTCTTC. V usage is TRBV18 and J usage is TRBJ2-1, with 9 bases fitting TRBD2. V lost 1 base, J lost 6 bases, and 7 bases stayed unmatched. Per germline, CDR1 KGHSH and CDR2 LQKENI. This CDR3 has 16 residues.